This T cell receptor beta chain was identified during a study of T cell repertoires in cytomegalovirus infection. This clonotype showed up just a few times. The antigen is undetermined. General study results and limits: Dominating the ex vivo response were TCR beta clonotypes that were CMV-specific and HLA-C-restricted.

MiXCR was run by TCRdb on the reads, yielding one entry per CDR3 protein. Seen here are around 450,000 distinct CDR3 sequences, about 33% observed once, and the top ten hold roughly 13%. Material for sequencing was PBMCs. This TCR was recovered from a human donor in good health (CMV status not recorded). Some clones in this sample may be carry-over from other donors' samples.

The CDR3 here is CASSLSGTSGGARPNEQFF. The CDR3 nucleotides read TGCGCCAGCAGCCTTTCAGGGACTAGCGGGGGAGCAAGACCAAATGAGCAGTTCTTC. This chain connects TRBV4-1 to TRBJ2-1; 14 bases match TRBD2. CDR1 is MGHRA and CDR2 is YSYEKL in the germline V gene. The CDR3 sequence is 19 residues long. Unmatched junction bases numbered 15, after V lost 4 bases and J lost 7 bases.